These T cell receptor beta chains were read from a single sample in a study of T cell repertoires in cytomegalovirus infection. Via MiXCR, TCRdb re-called the reads, giving one row per CDR3 protein. There are 150,000 to 160,000 distinct CDR3 sequences in the sample; around 20% occur only once, and about a tenth lies in the top ten. The material sequenced was PBMCs. The receptors derive from a human donor in good health (CMV status not recorded). Some clones in this sample may be carry-over from other donors' samples. CDR3s include the opening cysteine and the closing phenylalanine or tryptophan. The D gene is left open where the match is weak. Clone size is given for some rows only: seen once, a few or many times, or a class if the clone is expanded.

few	TRBJ1-3	TRBV29-1	.	TGCAGCGTTGCCCTAGGAAACACCATATATTTT	CSVALGNTIYF
few	TRBJ2-5	TRBV7-3	TRBD2	TGTGCCAGCAGCGTTAGCGGGAGGGAGACCCAGTACTTC	CASSVSGRETQYF
.	TRBJ1-2	TRBV6-5	TRBD1	TGTGCCAGCAGCAAGGACAGGGGAGGCTACACCTTC	CASSKDRGGYTF
many	TRBJ1-6	TRBV7-8	TRBD1	TGTGCCAGCAGCTCAGACAGGGTCTCCTATAATTCACCCCTCCACTTT	CASSSDRVSYNSPLHF
.	TRBJ1-5	TRBV3-1	.	TGTGCCAGCAGCCAAGCAACTAACGGGCAGCCCCAGCATTTT	CASSQATNGQPQHF
.	TRBJ2-7	TRBV15	.	TGTGCCACCAGCAGAGAGGGGGTCCGGCTGCCCTACGAGCAGTACTTC	CATSREGVRLPYEQYF
.	TRBJ1-3	TRBV19	.	TGTGCCAGTAGCTACTCGGGCTCCTCTGGAAACACCATATATTTT	CASSYSGSSGNTIYF
many	TRBJ1-2	TRBV7-2	.	TGTGCCAGCAGCTATGGACCGGCAGGCTATGGCTACACCTTC	CASSYGPAGYGYTF
.	TRBJ2-1	TRBV20-1	.	TGCAGTGCTAGAGAGCCCCCGAACGATAAGCAGTTCTTC	CSAREPPNDKQFF
few	TRBJ2-2	TRBV7-3	.	TGTGCCAGCAGCTTAATCGGGACATTGAACACCGGGGAGCTGTTTTTT	CASSLIGTLNTGELFF
few	TRBJ2-7	TRBV20-1	.	TGCAGTGCCGATCCGGGACGGGGGATCTCCTACGAGCAGTACTTC	CSADPGRGISYEQYF
many	TRBJ1-1	TRBV4-1	.	TGTGCCAGCAGCAGGACCATGAACACTGAAGCTTTCTTT	CASSRTMNTEAFF
.	TRBJ2-5	TRBV20-1	.	TGCAGTGCTAGAGATTCATCCTCTAGAACAGGACTCCAAGAGACCCAGTACTTC	CSARDSSSRTGLQETQYF
.	TRBJ2-4	TRBV19	TRBD1	TGTGCCAGTAGTAACCACCGAGGGACAGGGGAGGAAGCCAAAAACATTCAGTACTTC	CASSNHRGTGEEAKNIQYF
once	TRBJ2-7	TRBV19	TRBD2	TGTGCCAGTAGTATCGATAGCGGGGGGGCCTTCTCCGAGCAGTACTTC	CASSIDSGGAFSEQYF
medium-sized	TRBJ2-6	TRBV7-2	TRBD1	TGTGCCAGCACCCGACAGGGGGCTGGGGCCAACGTCCTGACTTTC	CASTRQGAGANVLTF
.	TRBJ1-5	TRBV20-1	.	TGCAGTGCTAGCCGGGTAGGGCAGCCCCAGCATTTT	CSASRVGQPQHF
.	TRBJ1-2	TRBV20-1	.	TGCAGTGCTAGAGATCGTGGAGGGGGGACGGGTGGCTACACCTTC	CSARDRGGGTGGYTF
.	TRBJ2-1	TRBV28	TRBD2	TGTGCCAGCAGTTTATTGAGCGGGAGCTACAATGAGCAGTTCTTC	CASSLLSGSYNEQFF
.	TRBJ2-1	TRBV19	.	TGTGCCAGTAGTATAACTGGCCGGAGGTCCAATGAGCAGTTCTTC	CASSITGRRSNEQFF
many	TRBJ1-6	TRBV7-2	.	TGTGCCAGCAGCTTAGAACAGGCTAATTCACCCCTCCACTTT	CASSLEQANSPLHF
.	TRBJ1-1	TRBV19	.	TGTGCCAGTAAACGGAAAGCGAACACTGAAGCTTTCTTT	CASKRKANTEAFF
many	TRBJ2-1	TRBV7-2	TRBD1	TGTGCCAGCAGAAATTCCGGGACAGGGGGCGGCAATGAGCAGTTCTTC	CASRNSGTGGGNEQFF
once	TRBJ2-3	TRBV28	TRBD2	TGTGCCAGCCAGGTAGCGGGTACCTCAGATACGCAGTATTTT	CASQVAGTSDTQYF
few	TRBJ2-7	TRBV5-4	.	TGTGCCAGCAGCTTGGACCTAGCGACGAGCTCCTACGAGCAGTACTTC	CASSLDLATSSYEQYF
.	TRBJ2-3	TRBV11-2	.	TGTGCCAGCAGCCCGAGGGGGTTAAATACGCAGTATTTT	CASSPRGLNTQYF